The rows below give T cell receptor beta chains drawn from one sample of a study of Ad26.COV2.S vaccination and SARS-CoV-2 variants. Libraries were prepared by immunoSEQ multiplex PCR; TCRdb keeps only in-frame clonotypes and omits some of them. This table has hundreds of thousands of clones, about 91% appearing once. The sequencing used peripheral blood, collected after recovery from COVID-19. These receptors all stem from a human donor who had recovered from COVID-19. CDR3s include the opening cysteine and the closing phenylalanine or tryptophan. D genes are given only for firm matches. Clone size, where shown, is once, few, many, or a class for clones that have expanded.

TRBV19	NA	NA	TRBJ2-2	CASSIREITGELFF	TGTGCCAGTAGTATTAGAGAAATCACCGGGGAGCTGTTTTTT
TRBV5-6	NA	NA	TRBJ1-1	CASSLGRTEAFF	TGTGCCAGCAGCTTGGGGAGGACTGAAGCTTTCTTT
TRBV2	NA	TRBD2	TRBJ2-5	CASSEVRGGGRETQYF	TGTGCCAGCAGTGAAGTTAGGGGCGGGGGAAGGGAGACCCAGTACTTC
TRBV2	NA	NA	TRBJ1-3	CASRGDSGNTIYF	TGTGCCAGCAGGGGGGACTCTGGAAACACCATATATTTT
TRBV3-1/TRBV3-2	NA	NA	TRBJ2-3	CASSQEGTDTQYF	TGTGCCAGCAGCCAAGAAGGCACAGATACGCAGTATTTT
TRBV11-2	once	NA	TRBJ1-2	CASSRGGAKNYGYTF	TGTGCCAGCAGCCGGGGGGGAGCAAAAAACTATGGCTACACCTTC
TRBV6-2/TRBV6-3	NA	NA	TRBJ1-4	CASSYPTGIATNEKLFF	TGTGCCAGCAGTTACCCCACCGGCATCGCAACTAATGAAAAACTGTTTTTT
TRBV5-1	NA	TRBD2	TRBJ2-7	CASSGREAAYEQYF	TGCGCCAGCAGCGGGCGGGAGGCAGCGTACGAGCAGTACTTC
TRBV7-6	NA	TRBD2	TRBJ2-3	CASSLAGLAGGADTQYF	TGTGCCAGCAGCTTAGCGGGACTAGCGGGGGGCGCAGATACGCAGTATTTT
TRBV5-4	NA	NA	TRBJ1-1	CASSRNAALMNTEAFF	TGTGCCAGCAGCAGAAATGCTGCCCTAATGAACACTGAAGCTTTCTTT
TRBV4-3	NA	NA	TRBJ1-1	CASSQWLMDAEVNTEAFF	TGCGCCAGCAGCCAATGGTTAATGGACGCTGAGGTGAACACTGAAGCTTTCTTT
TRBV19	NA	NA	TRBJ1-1	CASSARTVNTEAFF	TGTGCCAGTAGTGCAAGGACGGTGAACACTGAAGCTTTCTTT
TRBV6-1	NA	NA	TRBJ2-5	CASSERQVLGTQYF	TGTGCCAGCAGTGAACGACAGGTCTTGGGGACCCAGTACTTC
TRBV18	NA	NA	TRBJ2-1	CASSPAGPEQFF	TGTGCCAGCTCACCGGCGGGTCCTGAGCAGTTCTTC
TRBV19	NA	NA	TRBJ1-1	CASSGQYTEAFF	TGTGCCAGTAGCGGACAGTACACTGAAGCTTTCTTT
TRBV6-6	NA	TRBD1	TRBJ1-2	CASSYAGRTGSGYTF	TGTGCCAGCAGTTACGCCGGCCGGACAGGGTCTGGCTACACCTTC
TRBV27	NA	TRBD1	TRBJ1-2	CASGDRSNYGYTF	TGTGCCAGCGGGGACAGGAGTAACTATGGCTACACCTTC
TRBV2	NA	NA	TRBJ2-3	CARGASGSTDTQYF	TGTGCCAGGGGGGCTAGCGGAAGCACAGATACGCAGTATTTT
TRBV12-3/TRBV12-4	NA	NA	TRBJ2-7	CASTLLGEQYF	TGTGCCAGCACCCTGCTTGGCGAGCAGTACTTC
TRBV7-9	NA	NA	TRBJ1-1	CASSQKGGAEAFF	TGTGCCAGCAGCCAGAAGGGGGGAGCCGAAGCTTTCTTT
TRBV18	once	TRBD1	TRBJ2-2	CASSPWTGETGELFF	TGTGCCAGCTCACCATGGACAGGGGAAACCGGGGAGCTGTTTTTT
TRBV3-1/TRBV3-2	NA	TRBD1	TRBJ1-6	CASSHRTGGVYNSPLHF	TGTGCCAGCAGCCACAGGACAGGTGGGGTCTATAATTCACCCCTCCACTTT
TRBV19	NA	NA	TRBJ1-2	CASSPGQLGYTF	TGTGCCAGTAGTCCTGGACAGCTTGGCTACACCTTC
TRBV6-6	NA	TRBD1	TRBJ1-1	CASRPDRGLSGTEAFF	TGTGCCAGCAGACCGGACAGGGGGCTGAGTGGCACTGAAGCTTTCTTT
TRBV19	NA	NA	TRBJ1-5	CASKFAPGGNQPQHF	TGTGCCAGTAAATTCGCCCCTGGGGGCAATCAGCCCCAGCATTTT
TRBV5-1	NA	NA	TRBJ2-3	CASAPGGQDTQYF	TGCGCCAGCGCACCCGGGGGGCAAGATACGCAGTATTTT
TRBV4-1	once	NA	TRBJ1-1	CASSREGGNTEAFF	TGCGCCAGCAGCCGGGAAGGGGGTAACACTGAAGCTTTCTTT
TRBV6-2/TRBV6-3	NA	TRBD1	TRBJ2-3	CASSYSTDRGPDTQYF	TGTGCCAGCAGTTACTCGACGGACAGGGGCCCCGATACGCAGTATTTT
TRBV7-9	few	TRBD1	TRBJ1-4	CAGRTGGEKLFF	TGTGCCGGTAGGACAGGGGGAGAAAAACTGTTTTTT
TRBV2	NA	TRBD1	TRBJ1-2	CAKAGQGNYGYTF	TGTGCCAAGGCGGGACAGGGGAACTATGGCTACACCTTC
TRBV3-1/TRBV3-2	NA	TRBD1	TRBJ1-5	CASSQTQGGNQPQHF	TGTGCCAGCAGCCAAACGCAGGGGGGAAATCAGCCCCAGCATTTT
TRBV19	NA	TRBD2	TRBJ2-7	CASSIAGGSSYEQYF	TGTGCCAGTAGTATCGCGGGGGGAAGCTCCTACGAGCAGTACTTC
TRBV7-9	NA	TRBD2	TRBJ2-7	CASSPPGTSGGLASYEQYF	TGTGCCAGCAGCCCCCCCGGGACTAGCGGGGGTCTAGCGTCCTACGAGCAGTACTTC
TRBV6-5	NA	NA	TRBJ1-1	CASRDVRWGEAFF	TGTGCCAGCAGGGACGTAAGATGGGGTGAAGCTTTCTTT
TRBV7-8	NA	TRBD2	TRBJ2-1	CASSSTPTSGGAGEQFF	TGTGCCAGCAGCTCCACTCCGACTAGCGGGGGGGCTGGTGAGCAGTTCTTC
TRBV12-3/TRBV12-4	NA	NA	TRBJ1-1	CASSLEENTEAFF	TGTGCCAGCAGTTTGGAGGAGAACACTGAAGCTTTCTTT
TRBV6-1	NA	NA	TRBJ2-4	CASSEDGKNIQYF	TGTGCCAGCAGTGAAGACGGAAAAAACATTCAGTACTTC
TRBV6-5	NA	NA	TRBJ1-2	CASSSGDYGYTF	TGTGCCAGCAGTTCGGGGGATTATGGCTACACCTTC
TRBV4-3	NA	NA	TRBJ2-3	CASSHLVVPADTQYF	TGCGCCAGCAGCCATCTCGTGGTCCCGGCGGATACGCAGTATTTT
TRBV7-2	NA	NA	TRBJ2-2	CASSLSPGTTNTGELFF	TGTGCCAGCAGCTTATCCCCAGGGACAACTAACACCGGGGAGCTGTTTTTT
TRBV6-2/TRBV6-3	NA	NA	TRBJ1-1	CASSRILGDSEAFF	TGTGCCAGCAGTCGGATCCTCGGGGATAGTGAAGCTTTCTTT
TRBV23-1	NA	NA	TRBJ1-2	CASSQSNEGCNGYTF	TGCGCCAGCAGTCAATCGAACGAGGGTTGCAATGGCTACACCTTC
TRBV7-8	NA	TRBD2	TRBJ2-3	CASSLVSSGGNTQYF	TGTGCCAGCAGCTTAGTCTCTAGCGGGGGGAATACGCAGTATTTT
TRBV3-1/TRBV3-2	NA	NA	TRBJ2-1	CASSQDLHSYNEQFF	TGTGCCAGCAGCCAAGACTTGCACTCCTACAATGAGCAGTTCTTC
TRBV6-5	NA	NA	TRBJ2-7	CASGGTAYEQYF	TGTGCCAGCGGCGGGACGGCCTACGAGCAGTACTTC
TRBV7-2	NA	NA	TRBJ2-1	CASSLARGRQGGYNEQFF	TGTGCCAGCAGCTTAGCCCGGGGGCGGCAGGGGGGCTACAATGAGCAGTTCTTC
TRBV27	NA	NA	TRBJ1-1	CASSLSENTEAFF	TGTGCCAGCAGTTTATCCGAGAACACTGAAGCTTTCTTT
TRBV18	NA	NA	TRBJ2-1	CASSSARDEQFF	TGTGCCAGCTCGTCTGCGCGGGATGAGCAGTTCTTC
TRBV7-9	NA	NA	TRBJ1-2	CASSLGTSPLIGYGYTF	TGTGCCAGCAGCCTAGGGACCTCCCCCTTAATAGGCTATGGCTACACCTTC
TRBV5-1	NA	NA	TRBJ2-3	CASRGTSFGTDTQYF	TGCGCCAGCAGGGGTACTAGTTTCGGCACAGATACGCAGTATTTT
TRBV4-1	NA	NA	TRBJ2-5	CASSQGGRGLAEGPQETQYF	TGCGCCAGCAGCCAAGGGGGTAGGGGGTTGGCCGAGGGTCCCCAAGAGACCCAGTACTTC
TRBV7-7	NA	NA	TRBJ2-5	CASSSGETQYF	TGTGCCAGCAGCTCGGGGGAGACCCAGTACTTC
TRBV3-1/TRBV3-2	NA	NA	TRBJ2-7	CASSQWEDYEQYF	TGTGCCAGCAGCCAGTGGGAGGACTACGAGCAGTACTTC
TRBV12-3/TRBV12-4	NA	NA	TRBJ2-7	CASSFLGSYEQYF	TGTGCCAGCAGTTTTCTGGGTTCCTACGAGCAGTACTTC
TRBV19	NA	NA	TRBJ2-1	CASKTAGSSYNEQFF	TGTGCCAGTAAAACTGCAGGGAGCTCCTACAATGAGCAGTTCTTC
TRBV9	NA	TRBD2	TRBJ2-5	CASSVDPSGGLEETQYF	TGTGCCAGCAGCGTAGACCCTAGCGGGGGGTTAGAGGAGACCCAGTACTTC
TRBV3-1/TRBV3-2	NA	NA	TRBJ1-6	CASSQTDSASYNSPLHF	TGTGCCAGCAGCCAAACAGACAGCGCCTCCTATAATTCACCCCTCCACTTT
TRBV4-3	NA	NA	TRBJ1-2	CASSRDINYGYTF	TGCGCCAGCAGCCGGGACATTAACTATGGCTACACCTTC
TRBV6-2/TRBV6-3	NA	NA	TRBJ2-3	CASSYHLNPSQDTQYF	TGTGCCAGCAGTTACCATTTGAACCCGTCCCAAGATACGCAGTATTTT